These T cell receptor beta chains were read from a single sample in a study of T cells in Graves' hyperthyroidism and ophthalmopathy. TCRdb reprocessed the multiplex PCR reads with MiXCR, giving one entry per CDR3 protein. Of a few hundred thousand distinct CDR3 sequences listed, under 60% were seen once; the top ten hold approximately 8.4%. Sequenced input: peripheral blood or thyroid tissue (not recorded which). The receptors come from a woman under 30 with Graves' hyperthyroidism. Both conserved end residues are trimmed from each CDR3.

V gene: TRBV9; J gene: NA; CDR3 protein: ASSVAYRDNEQF
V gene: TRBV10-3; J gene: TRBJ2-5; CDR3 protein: AISESGSETQY
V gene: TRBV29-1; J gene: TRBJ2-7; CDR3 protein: SVAGTSKYYEQY
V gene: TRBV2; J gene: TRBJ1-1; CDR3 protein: ASSAFRGNTEAF
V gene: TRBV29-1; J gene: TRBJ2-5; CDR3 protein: TIGGRRETQY
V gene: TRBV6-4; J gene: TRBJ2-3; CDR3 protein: ASSQGNTDTQY
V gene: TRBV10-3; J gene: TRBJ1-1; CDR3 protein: AIRKRGDVNTEAF
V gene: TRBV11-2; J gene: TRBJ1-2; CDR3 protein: ASSLGQPRAYGYT
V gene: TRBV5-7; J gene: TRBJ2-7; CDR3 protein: ASSPWDRPPYEQY
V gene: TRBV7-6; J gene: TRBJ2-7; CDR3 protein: ASSLGQGVREQY
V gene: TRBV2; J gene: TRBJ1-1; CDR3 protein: ATRTGGGTEAL
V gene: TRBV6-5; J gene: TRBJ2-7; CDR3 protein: ASRPGGTGSYEQY
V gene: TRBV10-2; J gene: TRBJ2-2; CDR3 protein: ASRVGAGPGELF
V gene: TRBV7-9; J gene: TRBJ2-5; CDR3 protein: ASSLAGTGAQY
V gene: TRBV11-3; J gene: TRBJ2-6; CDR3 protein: ASSLGHTGANVLT
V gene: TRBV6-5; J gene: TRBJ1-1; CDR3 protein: ASSYGIPGFANTEAF
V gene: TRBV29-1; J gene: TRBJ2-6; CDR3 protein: SVGGYGANVLT
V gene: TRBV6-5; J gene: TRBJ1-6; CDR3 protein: ASSYLGQGARNSPLH
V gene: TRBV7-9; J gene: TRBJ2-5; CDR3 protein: ASSTGDTVAQY
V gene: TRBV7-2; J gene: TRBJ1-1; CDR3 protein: ASSANPDRESV
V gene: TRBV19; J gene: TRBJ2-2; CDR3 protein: ASNPSGRGELF
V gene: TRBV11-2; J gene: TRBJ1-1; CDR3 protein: ASSLGELRNTEAF
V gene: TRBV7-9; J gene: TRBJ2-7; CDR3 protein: ASSQAAFSYEQY
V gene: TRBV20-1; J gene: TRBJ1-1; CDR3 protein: SAIRGSTEAF
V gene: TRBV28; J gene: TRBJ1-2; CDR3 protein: ASSFGQEGYT
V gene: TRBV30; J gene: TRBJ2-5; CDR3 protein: AWGRQGNQETQY
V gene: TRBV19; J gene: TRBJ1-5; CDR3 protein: ASSLLGQNQPQH
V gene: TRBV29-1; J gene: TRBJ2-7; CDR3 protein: SVGEPTGGGYEQY
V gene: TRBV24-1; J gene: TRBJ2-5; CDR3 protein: ATSDLSRGADTQY
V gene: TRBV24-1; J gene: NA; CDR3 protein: ATSGNGVGTGPYNEQF
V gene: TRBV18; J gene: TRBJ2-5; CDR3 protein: ASSPPWASGSETQY
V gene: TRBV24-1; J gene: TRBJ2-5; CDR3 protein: ATSDWPGQGEETQY
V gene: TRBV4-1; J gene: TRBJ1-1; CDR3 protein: ASSKPPGTEAF
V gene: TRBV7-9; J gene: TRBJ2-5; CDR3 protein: ASSVVNSGTGETQY
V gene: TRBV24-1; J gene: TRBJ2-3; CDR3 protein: ASSRRQGNTDTQY
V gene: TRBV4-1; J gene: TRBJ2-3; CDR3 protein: ASSQGLATDTQY
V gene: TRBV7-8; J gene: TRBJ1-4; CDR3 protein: ASSFASGRAYNEKLF
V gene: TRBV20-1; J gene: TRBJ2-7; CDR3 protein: RVAGGQTYEQY
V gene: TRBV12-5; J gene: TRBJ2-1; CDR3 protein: ASGWTDPYEQF
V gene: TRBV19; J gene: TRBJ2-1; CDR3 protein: ASSTGTSGRDGKSYNEQF
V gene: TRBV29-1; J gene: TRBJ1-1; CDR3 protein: SVEASGTL
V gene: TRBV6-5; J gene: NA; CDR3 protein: ASRTGTHNEQF
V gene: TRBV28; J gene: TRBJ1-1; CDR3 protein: ASSYYLVSGADTEAF
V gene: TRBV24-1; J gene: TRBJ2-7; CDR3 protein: ATSEAGLAGYEQY
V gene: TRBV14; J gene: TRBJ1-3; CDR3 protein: ASSQIRSFYSGNTIY
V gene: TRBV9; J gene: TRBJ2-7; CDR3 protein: ASSVAPDRLSYEQY
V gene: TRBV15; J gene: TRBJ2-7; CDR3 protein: ATSRDLGDRAYEQY
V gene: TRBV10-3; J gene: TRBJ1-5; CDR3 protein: AISESGTGSQPQH
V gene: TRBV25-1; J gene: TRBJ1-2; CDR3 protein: ASRLGTQLRNT
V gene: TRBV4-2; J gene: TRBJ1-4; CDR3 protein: ASSLLSEKLF
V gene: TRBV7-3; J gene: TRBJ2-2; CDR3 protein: ASSLVGRADTGELF
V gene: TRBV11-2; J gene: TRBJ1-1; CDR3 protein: ASSLGPRDRAF
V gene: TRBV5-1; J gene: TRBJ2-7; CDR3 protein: ASSLEGGRSEQY
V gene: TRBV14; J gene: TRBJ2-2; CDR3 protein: ASSQVSHLNTGELF
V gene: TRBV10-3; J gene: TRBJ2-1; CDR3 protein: AISLSGGSYNEQF
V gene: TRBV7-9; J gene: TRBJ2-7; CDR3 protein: ASSLPLRTSDTYEQY
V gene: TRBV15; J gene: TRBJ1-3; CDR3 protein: ATSRDGPGNTIY
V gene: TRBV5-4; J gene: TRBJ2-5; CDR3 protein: ASSNRASQETQY
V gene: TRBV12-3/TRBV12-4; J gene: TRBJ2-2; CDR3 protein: ASSPRDRDTGELF
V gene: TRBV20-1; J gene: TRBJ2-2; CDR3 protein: SARDLYPGGSGRKDTGELS